The 14 T cell receptor beta chains given below trace back to one sample, sequenced in a study of blood T cell repertoires in COVID-19. Repertoires were generated with immunoSEQ multiplex PCR, while TCRdb's copy carries only in-frame clones and drops some. The sample includes 90,000 to 100,000 clones, roughly 82% of them seen just once. Input material: peripheral blood. The receptors come from a man between 65 and 80 years old with active or convalescent COVID-19.

J is TRBJ1-2 and V is TRBV29-1, with 7 nucleotides matching TRBD1. The CDR3 has 12 amino acids. Germline V CDR1 and CDR2: SQVTM, ANQGSEA. V lost 4 bases, J lost 4 bases, and 3 bases stayed unmatched. In DNA form, the CDR3 reads TGCAGCGTTGCGGGACAGTCCTATGGCTACACCTTC. Translating it yields CSVAGQSYGYTF.

The rearrangement links TRBV5-5 to TRBJ1-2; D may be TRBD1 (6 bases). Trimming took off 4 bases at V and 2 bases at J, with 12 bases between the two ends. The CDR3 contains 14 residues. Germline lookup yields CDR1 SGHKS and CDR2 YYEKEE (reference sequence). CDR3 in DNA: TGTGCCAGCAGCCCCCGCCAGGGGAACTATGGCTACACCTTC. Amino acids: CASSPRQGNYGYTF.

The V call is TRBV7-6, the J call TRBJ2-1; D is uncertain. Trimming shortened V by 5 bases and J by 9 bases, and 8 bases separated the two germline ends. Germline V CDR1 and CDR2: SGHVS, FNYEAQ. The CDR3 extends over 11 amino acids. DNA for the CDR3: TGTGCCAGCAGCCAAGAGCTTGAGCAGTTCTTC. Its protein product is CASSQELEQFF.

This clone was seen only once. The gene calls are TRBV4-3 and TRBJ1-2, with D tentatively TRBD1 (6 bases). Trimming shortened V by 4 bases and J by 4 bases, and 22 bases separated the two germline ends. This CDR3 spans 17 amino acids. The germline gives CDR1 LGHNA, CDR2 YSLEER. The CDR3 bases are TGCGCCAGCAGCCCCGCCTTTGGACAGTCGGGGGGCTATGGCTACACCTTC. It yields the protein CASSPAFGQSGGYGYTF.

This chain connects TRBV4-1 to TRBJ1-6; no reliable D call. This CDR3 spans 19 amino acids. Per germline, CDR1 MGHRA and CDR2 YSYEKL. V lost 0 bases to trimming and J lost 0 bases, with 15 bases between them. The CDR3 DNA reads TGCGCCAGCAGCCAAGATTCGAGTGCCACGAGCTCCTATAATTCACCCCTCCACTTT. Translating gives CASSQDSSATSSYNSPLHF.

The chain combines TRBV7-3 with TRBJ2-1; 7 bases are shared with TRBD2. The germline CDR1 and CDR2 sequences are SGHTA and FQGTGA. Germline trimming cut 6 bases from V and 10 bases from J; bases unmatched to any gene: 9. The CDR3 loop spans 13 amino acids. The CDR3 DNA sequence: TGTGCCAGCAGTACAAAGCGGGGAGGGGAGCAGTTCTTC. This gives the protein CASSTKRGGEQFF.

The chain has TRBV30 and TRBJ1-2, with TRBD1 as a possible D gene (6 bases). Per the germline V gene, CDR1 is GTSNPN and CDR2 is SVGIG (reference sequence). V was pared by 7 bases and J by 4 bases, with 13 bases between. The CDR3 sequence is 12 residues long. CDR3 in DNA: TGTGCCTCAACACAGGGTAGCTATGGCTACACCTTC. Protein: CASTQGSYGYTF.

This clone was picked up one time. CDR3 in DNA: TGTGCCAGCAGTGGGACAGGGGGCTTTGAGCAGTACTTC. This codes for CASSGTGGFEQYF. This chain joins TRBV12-3 or TRBV12-4 and TRBJ2-7; 12 nucleotides agree with TRBD1. J gave up 7 bases and V 5 bases, and 3 bases lay outside the gene matches. The CDR3 runs to 13 residues.

This chain joins TRBV5-1 and TRBJ1-1; no clear D gene. V gave up 8 bases and J gave up 0 bases, with 11 bases separating them. The CDR3 extends over 13 amino acids. Germline CDR1 SGHRS, CDR2 YFSETQ. The CDR3 bases are TGCGCCAGTTCCGGTCAACTGAACACTGAAGCTTTCTTT. It translates to CASSGQLNTEAFF.

The V gene is TRBV11-2, the J gene TRBJ1-3; D gene ambiguous. V lost 5 bases, J lost 4 bases, and 12 bases lay in between. The CDR3 is 14 amino acids. From germline, CDR1 is SGHAT and CDR2 FQNNGV. In DNA form, the CDR3 reads TGTGCCAGCAGCCCCAGCGTCCCCGGAAACACCATATATTTT. Protein: CASSPSVPGNTIYF.

The chain combines TRBV12-3 or TRBV12-4 with TRBJ1-2; D perhaps matches TRBD1 (6 bases). This CDR3 spans 12 amino acids. The V end was cut by 3 bases, the J end by 5 bases, with 7 bases between. The CDR3 here is CASSFQGYGYTF. The CDR3 DNA follows: TGTGCCAGCAGTTTCCAGGGGTATGGCTACACCTTC.

The rearrangement uses TRBV7-6 and TRBJ1-2, with a possible D match to TRBD1 (5 bases). With 3 bases removed from V and 4 bases from J, the gap between germline ends came to 15 bases. Per germline, CDR1 SGHVS and CDR2 FNYEAQ. This CDR3 has 15 amino acids. CDR3 residues: CASSLDEAGVYGYTF. CDR3 bases: TGTGCCAGCAGCTTGGATGAGGCGGGGGTCTATGGCTACACCTTC.

This chain links TRBV12-3 or TRBV12-4 with TRBJ1-5; D gene unclear. This CDR3 spans 12 amino acids. V was cut by 6 bases and J by 2 bases, with 5 bases left in between. The CDR3 DNA is TGTGCCAGCAGGGTAGGCAATCAGCCCCAGCATTTT. Protein product: CASRVGNQPQHF.

The J gene is TRBJ1-4, the V gene TRBV7-9; the match to TRBD1 covers 7 bases. V lost 4 bases to trimming and J lost 8 bases; unmatched junction nucleotides: 10. This CDR3 has 15 amino acids. Per the germline V gene, CDR1 is SEHNR and CDR2 is FQNEAQ (reference sequence). The CDR3 spells CASSSNRGVGEKLFF. CDR3 nucleotides: TGTGCCAGCAGCTCCAACAGGGGCGTGGGGGAAAAACTGTTTTTT.